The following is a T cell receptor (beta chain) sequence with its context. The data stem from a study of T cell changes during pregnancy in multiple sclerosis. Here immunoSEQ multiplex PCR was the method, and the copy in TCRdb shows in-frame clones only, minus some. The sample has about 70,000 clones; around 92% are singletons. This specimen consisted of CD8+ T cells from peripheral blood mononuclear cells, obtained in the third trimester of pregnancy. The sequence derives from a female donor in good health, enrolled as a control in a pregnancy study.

CDR3 DNA: TGTGCCAGCAGCTTTCGGTCGAGCTCCTACAATGAGCAGTTCTTC. This translates into CASSFRSSSYNEQFF. V gene TRBV7-2 combines with J gene TRBJ2-1; D ambiguous. The V end was cut by 3 bases, the J end by 0 bases, with 9 bases between. The CDR3 consists of 15 residues. Germline V lookup: CDR1 SGHTA, CDR2 FQGNSA.